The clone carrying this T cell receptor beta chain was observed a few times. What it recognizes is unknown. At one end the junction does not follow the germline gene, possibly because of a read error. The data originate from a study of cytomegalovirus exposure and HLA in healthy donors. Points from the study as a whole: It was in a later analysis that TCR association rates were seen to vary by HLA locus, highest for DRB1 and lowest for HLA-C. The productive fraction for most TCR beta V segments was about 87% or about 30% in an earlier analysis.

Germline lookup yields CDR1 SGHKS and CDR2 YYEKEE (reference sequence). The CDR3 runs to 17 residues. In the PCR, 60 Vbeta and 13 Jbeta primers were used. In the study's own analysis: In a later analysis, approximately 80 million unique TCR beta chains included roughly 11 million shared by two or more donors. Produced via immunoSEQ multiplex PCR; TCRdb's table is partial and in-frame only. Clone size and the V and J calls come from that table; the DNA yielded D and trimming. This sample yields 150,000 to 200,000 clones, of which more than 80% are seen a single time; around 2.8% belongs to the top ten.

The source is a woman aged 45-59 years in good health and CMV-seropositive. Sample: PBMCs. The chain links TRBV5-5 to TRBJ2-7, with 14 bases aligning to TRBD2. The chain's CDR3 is CASSPGLAGAIRVEQYF. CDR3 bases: TGCGCCAGCAGCCCGGGACTAGCGGGGGCCATTAGAGTCGAGCAGTACTTC.